This entry lists 3 T cell receptor beta chains sequenced from one sample in a study of lung T cells in sarcoidosis with Löfgren's syndrome. TCRdb re-called the reads with MiXCR, one entry per CDR3 protein. The sample carries about 19,000 distinct CDR3 sequences, under 25% recorded once. Sequenced input: CD4+ T cells from bronchoalveolar lavage. These receptors originate from a human donor with sarcoidosis (Löfgren's syndrome or another form), or a control subject (not recorded which).

As regards this clonotype: A much larger clone lies a single base off, so this may be a read error. The chain carries TRBV6-2 or TRBV6-3 and TRBJ2-1; D call uncertain. Germline CDR1 reads MNHEY; CDR2 reads SVGEGT. Trimming left V 2 bases short and J 7 bases short, with 12 bases between. CDR3 size: 14 residues. CDR3 nucleotide sequence: TGTGCCAGCAGTTACACGGTTCCGTTTAATGAGCAGTTCTTC. Amino acid sequence: CASSYTVPFNEQFF.

This clonotype turned up a few times. The chain employs TRBV19 and TRBJ2-3; the D is unclear. The germline V gene encodes CDR1 LNHDA and CDR2 SQIVND (reference sequence). The CDR3 runs 14 residues. V was cut by 4 bases and J by 0 bases, with 8 bases left in between. The CDR3 nucleotides are TGTGCCAGTAGTACCCGGGCCAGCACAGATACGCAGTATTTT. This sequence encodes CASSTRASTDTQYF. Supplemented by reference TRBV19 and TRBJ2-3, the full variable domain reads DGGITQSPKYLFRKEGQNVTLSCEQNLNHDAMYWYRQDPGQGLRLIYYSQIVNDFQKGDIAEGYSVSREKKESFPLTVTSAQKNPTAFYLCASSTRASTDTQYFGPGTRLTVL.

By share of the sample, this clonotype is medium-sized. The chain links TRBV6-6 to TRBJ2-3, with D uncertain. V lost 0 bases, J lost 6 bases, and 10 bases lay in between. This CDR3 has 14 amino acids. Per germline, CDR1 MNHNY and CDR2 SVGAGI (reference sequence). CDR3 region: CASSYSSPPDTQYF. Written as DNA, the CDR3 is TGTGCCAGCAGTTACTCGTCCCCTCCGGATACGCAGTATTTT.